The entry that follows covers one TCR beta chain sequence. Its matching antigen is unknown. Reverse transcribing all isolated RNA meant expressed TCRB transcripts were sequenced. Using immunoSEQ multiplex PCR, the repertoire was profiled, and TCRdb retains in-frame clones only, with some absent. The sample comprises 640,000 or so clones, about an eighth of which are singletons, and approximately 0.021% rests with the top ten. These data belong to a study of beta chain features in type 1 diabetes. On the study more broadly: In age, gender and cell yields, patients were similar to healthy donors.

Study results and caveats: All four CD4+ subsets of Type 1 diabetes patients contained TCRB CDR3s that were moderately but significantly shorter.

This CDR3 has 14 amino acids. CDR1 and CDR2 (germline): SGDLS, YYNGEE. With 3 bases removed from V and 6 bases from J, the gap between germline ends came to 12 bases. The clonotype originates from a man between 18 and 35 years old with type 1 diabetes. The rearrangement links TRBV9 to TRBJ2-2; tentatively, D is TRBD1 (6 bases). The sequencing input was naive CD4+ T cells from blood. In DNA, the CDR3 is TGTGCCAGCAGCGGCCCCTCAGGGGCCGGGGAGCTGTTTTTT. As protein: CASSGPSGAGELFF.